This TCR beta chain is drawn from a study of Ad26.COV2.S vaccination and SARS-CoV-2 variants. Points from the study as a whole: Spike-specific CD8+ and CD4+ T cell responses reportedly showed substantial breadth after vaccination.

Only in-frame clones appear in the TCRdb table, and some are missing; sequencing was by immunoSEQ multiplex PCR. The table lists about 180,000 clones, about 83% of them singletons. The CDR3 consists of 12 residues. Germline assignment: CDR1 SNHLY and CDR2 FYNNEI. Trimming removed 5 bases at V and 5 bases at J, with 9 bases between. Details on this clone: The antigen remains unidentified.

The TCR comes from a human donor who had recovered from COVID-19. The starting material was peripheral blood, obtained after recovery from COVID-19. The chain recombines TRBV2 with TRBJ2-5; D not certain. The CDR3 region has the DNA TGTGCCAGCAGTCCGACTGGGGAGACCCAGTACTTC. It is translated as CASSPTGETQYF.